These 30 T cell receptor beta chains came from one sample sequenced in a study of blood T cell repertoires in COVID-19. Data came from immunoSEQ multiplex PCR; TCRdb stores just in-frame clones and leaves some out. Of about 340,000 clones in the sample, over 70% were seen once. Sequencing was performed on peripheral blood. These TCRs come from a man younger than 45 with active or convalescent COVID-19.

The chain carries TRBV4-3 and TRBJ2-7; 12 bases are a match to TRBD1. The CDR3 has 16 residues. From germline, CDR1 is LGHNA and CDR2 YSLEER. V trimming: 0 bases; J trimming: 4 bases; junction bases outside the gene matches: 4. The CDR3 loop reads CASSQDRGQGAYEQYF. CDR3 sequence (DNA): TGCGCCAGCAGCCAAGATCGGGGACAGGGGGCTTACGAGCAGTACTTC.

The rearrangement uses TRBV4-3 and TRBJ1-2; the match to TRBD1 covers 7 bases. Trimming at V came to 1 base and at J to 8 bases, leaving 7 bases not matched to a gene. Germline CDR1 LGHNA, CDR2 YSLEER. This CDR3 region has 14 residues. CDR3 DNA: TGCGCCAGCAGCCAAGGGGGGACAGAACGCGGCTACACCTTC. Translation: CASSQGGTERGYTF.

The chain uses TRBV4-1 and TRBJ1-2; D possibly corresponds to TRBD1 (6 bases). Trimming removed 0 bases from V and 8 bases from J, with 22 bases in between. CDR1 is MGHRA and CDR2 is YSYEKL in the germline V gene. The CDR3 has 17 residues. CDR3 loop: CASSQDLWGGLSYGYTF. The CDR3 DNA is TGCGCCAGCAGCCAAGATCTGTGGGGGGGGCTCTCCTACGGCTACACCTTC.

The CDR3 coding sequence is TGTGCCTGGAACCTAGGATCGGATTTAGTGCAGTACTTC. Protein product: CAWNLGSDLVQYF. This chain links TRBV30 with TRBJ2-7; unclear D gene. The germline gives CDR1 GTSNPN, CDR2 SVGIG (reference sequence). V was trimmed by 4 bases and J by 9 bases, leaving 19 bases between them. CDR3 length: 13 amino acids.

The chain joins TRBV28 to TRBJ2-7; the match to TRBD1 covers 8 bases. Unmatched junction bases numbered 5, after V lost 2 bases and J lost 5 bases. Germline loops: CDR1 MDHEN, CDR2 SYDVKM. The CDR3 consists of 14 residues. The CDR3 protein is CASSLGRGPNEQYF. DNA for the CDR3: TGTGCCAGCAGTTTAGGCAGGGGGCCCAACGAGCAGTACTTC.

This chain uses TRBV29-1 with TRBJ2-7; D is perhaps TRBD1 (6 bases). CDR1 is SQVTM and CDR2 is ANQGSEA in the germline V gene. The V and J ends lost 4 bases and 10 bases respectively, with 17 bases between them. The CDR3 spans 12 residues. In DNA form, the CDR3 reads TGCAGCGTTGGATTCAGGGGCGAAGGTCAGTACTTC. Its protein is CSVGFRGEGQYF.

V is TRBV21-1 and J is TRBJ2-1; TRBD2, the D gene given by the table, was not confirmed from the DNA. TRBV21-1 constitutes a pseudogene. This CDR3 spans 13 amino acids. CDR3 sequence: CASSKRSGGEQFF. CDR3 DNA: TGTGCCAGCAGCAAAAGGTCCGGGGGTGAGCAGTTCTTC.

The rearrangement joins TRBV29-1 to TRBJ1-2, with D possibly TRBD1 on 6 matching bases. Germline V gives CDR1 SQVTM, CDR2 ANQGSEA. The CDR3 is made up of 12 amino acids. The germline V and J ends were trimmed by 5 bases and 4 bases, with 11 bases remaining between them. CDR3 region: CSVIRTVYGYTF. CDR3 in DNA: TGCAGCGTTATTAGGACAGTCTATGGCTACACCTTC.

This clone was found once. V usage is TRBV7-2 and J usage is TRBJ2-1; 8 bases agree with TRBD1. J was trimmed by 8 bases and V by 2 bases; bases with no gene match: 5. Germline CDR1 and CDR2: SGHTA and FQGNSA. CDR3 size: 14 residues. The DNA of the CDR3 is TGTGCCAGCAGCTTAACAGGGGGGTGGGATGAGCAGTTCTTC. It yields the protein CASSLTGGWDEQFF.

V usage is TRBV5-1 and J usage is TRBJ2-3; tentative D call: TRBD1 (5 bases). Trimming stripped 3 bases from V and 0 bases from J, with 11 bases between. Germline CDR1 is SGHRS and CDR2 is YFSETQ. The CDR3 is 15 residues long. The CDR3 loop is CASSSGRVSTDTQYF. CDR3 DNA sequence: TGCGCCAGCAGCTCGGGCAGGGTTAGCACAGATACGCAGTATTTT. Using reference TRBV5-1 and TRBJ2-3 for the parts outside the CDR3, the full variable domain is KAGVTQTPRYLIKTRGQQVTLSCSPISGHRSVSWYQQTPGQGLQFLFEYFSETQRNKGNFPGRFSGRQFSNSRSEMNVSTLELGDSALYLCASSSGRVSTDTQYFGPGTRLTVL.

The gene calls are TRBV19 and TRBJ1-1; D uncertain. The V end lost 4 bases, the J end lost 1 base, and 10 bases lay between the germline ends. The CDR3 spans 14 residues. Germline loops: CDR1 LNHDA, CDR2 SQIVND (reference sequence). CDR3 sequence reads: CASSRRDRNTEAFF. The CDR3 region has the DNA TGTGCCAGTAGTAGGAGGGATAGGAACACTGAAGCTTTCTTT.

The V call is TRBV5-1, the J call TRBJ2-3, with 7 nucleotides matching TRBD2. Germline CDR1 SGHRS, CDR2 YFSETQ. The CDR3 consists of 15 residues. J lost 6 bases, V lost 3 bases, and 10 bases had no gene match. The CDR3 nucleotides read TGCGCCAGCAGCTCTGGGGGAGGGAGTTCCGATACGCAGTATTTT. It codes for CASSSGGGSSDTQYF.

V usage is TRBV18 and J usage is TRBJ1-1; possibly TRBD1 for D (6 bases). V was shortened by 2 bases and J by 3 bases, with 10 bases between the two germline ends. CDR1 is KGHSH and CDR2 is LQKENI in the germline V gene. The CDR3 runs to 14 residues. The CDR3 sequence is CASSPRAGDTEAFF. Written as DNA, the CDR3 is TGTGCCAGCTCACCAAGGGCAGGGGACACTGAAGCTTTCTTT.

The rearrangement joins TRBV27 to TRBJ1-2; D gene uncertain. The length of the CDR3 is 14 residues. The ends were cut back, 0 bases at V and 7 bases at J, with 12 bases in the middle. Germline values: CDR1 MNHEY, CDR2 SMNVEV (reference sequence). CDR3 in amino acids: CASSLSIRRGGYTF. The CDR3 nucleotides are TGTGCCAGCAGTTTATCGATTCGCCGCGGTGGCTACACCTTC.

V gene TRBV2 combines with J gene TRBJ2-5, with 12 bases that match TRBD2. The CDR3 is 15 amino acids. Germline trimming cut 3 bases from V and 5 bases from J; bases unmatched to any gene: 4. CDR1 is SNHLY, CDR2 FYNNEI, per germline. Here the CDR3 DNA reads TGTGCCAGCAGTGAGACTAGCGGGAGTTGGGAGACCCAGTACTTC. Its protein is CASSETSGSWETQYF.

The chain is built from TRBV9 and TRBJ2-5; 8 bases are shared with TRBD1. The germline V gene has CDR1 SGDLS and CDR2 YYNGEE. CDR3 length: 17 amino acids. V shed 0 bases and J 1 base; nucleotides not matched to a gene: 8. CDR3 sequence: CASSVGPGTGAQETQYF. The CDR3 DNA sequence: TGTGCCAGCAGCGTAGGCCCAGGGACAGGCGCCCAAGAGACCCAGTACTTC.

This chain connects TRBV7-8 to TRBJ1-6; TRBD1 is a possible D gene (6 bases). Germline CDR1 and CDR2: SGHVS and FQNEAQ. This CDR3 region has 17 residues. V dropped 0 bases and J dropped 7 bases, with 16 bases sitting between them. The DNA of the CDR3 is TGTGCCAGCAGCTTAGCCACAGGGCGACTACTCAATTCACCCCTCCACTTT. Translated: CASSLATGRLLNSPLHF.

The rearrangement links TRBV9 to TRBJ1-1; weak D call: TRBD1 (5 bases). Germline CDR1 and CDR2: SGDLS and YYNGEE. V lost 2 bases to trimming and J lost 7 bases, with 9 bases between them. This CDR3 has 12 residues. CDR3 loop: CASSVRGDEAFF. CDR3 sequence (DNA): TGTGCCAGCAGCGTTCGGGGGGATGAAGCTTTCTTT.

This sequence joins TRBV24-1 and TRBJ2-3; 8 bases agree with TRBD2. This CDR3 contains 15 residues. Germline V lookup: CDR1 KGHDR, CDR2 SFDVKD. With 4 bases clipped from V and 2 bases from J, the junction kept 4 bases outside the gene matches. The CDR3 DNA is TGTGCCACCAGTGACATCGGGAGGGCCACAGATACGCAGTATTTT. Protein product: CATSDIGRATDTQYF.

This clone occurred a few times. Here the CDR3 reads CASSLERGSTDTQYF. In DNA, the CDR3 is TGCGCCAGCAGCTTGGAACGGGGGAGCACAGATACGCAGTATTTT. This chain uses TRBV5-1 with TRBJ2-3; possible D gene TRBD2, 6 bases. Trimming left V 0 bases short and J 0 bases short, with 8 bases between. Germline assignment: CDR1 SGHRS and CDR2 YFSETQ. There are 15 residues in the CDR3.

This clone was picked up one time. The chain has TRBV4-3 and TRBJ1-3; D is perhaps TRBD1 (6 bases). This CDR3 has 15 residues. Between the trimmed V and J ends, which lost 0 bases and 9 bases, there was a span of 15 bases. The germline gives CDR1 LGHNA, CDR2 YSLEER. In nucleotides, the CDR3 is TGCGCCAGCAGCCAAGAATCAACAGGGAGAGGCACCATATATTTT. Translated, it gives CASSQESTGRGTIYF.

J is TRBJ2-2 and V is TRBV3-1 (or the pseudogene TRBV3-2); D might be TRBD2 (5 bases). Per germline, CDR1 LGHDT and CDR2 YNNKEL (reference sequence). This CDR3 has 19 residues. The V end was cut by 3 bases, the J end by 5 bases, with 25 bases between. CDR3 DNA sequence: TGTGCCAGCAGCCAGGTCCCCCGGCGGCTGGCGGGCCAAACCGGGGAGCTGTTTTTT. Its protein is CASSQVPRRLAGQTGELFF.

The chain joins TRBV6-1 to TRBJ2-2, with D maybe TRBD2 (6 bases). Germline CDR1 reads MNHNS; CDR2 reads SASEGT. CDR3 length: 17 residues. V dropped 1 base and J dropped 5 bases, with 17 bases sitting between them. The CDR3 here is CASSEVRTGAWTGELFF. CDR3 DNA: TGTGCCAGCAGTGAAGTCCGGACGGGAGCGTGGACCGGGGAGCTGTTTTTT.

The chain employs TRBV6-5 and TRBJ1-1; D is unresolved. The CDR3 spans 13 residues. Trimming took off 2 bases at V and 7 bases at J, with 11 bases between the two ends. Germline lookup yields CDR1 MNHEY and CDR2 SVGAGI. The CDR3 DNA is TGTGCCAGCAGTTACGCCTCTACGCTTGAAGCTTTCTTT. Protein sequence: CASSYASTLEAFF.

This clone has just one count. The V call is TRBV3-1 (or the pseudogene TRBV3-2), the J call TRBJ1-1; D remains unclear. Trimming removed 5 bases at V and 0 bases at J, with 10 bases between. The CDR3 extends over 14 amino acids. Germline lookup yields CDR1 LGHDT and CDR2 YNNKEL (reference sequence). CDR3 in amino acids: CASSKNILNTEAFF. The DNA for the CDR3 is TGTGCCAGCAGCAAAAACATATTGAACACTGAAGCTTTCTTT.

The rearrangement links TRBV7-3 to TRBJ2-3; D is perhaps TRBD2 (5 bases). Trimming took 0 bases from V and 6 from J, leaving 7 bases between them. The CDR3 has 13 residues. CDR1 is SGHTA, CDR2 FQGTGA, per germline. The DNA for the CDR3 is TGTGCCAGCAGCTTAACTGGCGGGGATACGCAGTATTTT. It encodes CASSLTGGDTQYF.

A single count supports this clone. The J gene is TRBJ2-1, the V gene TRBV9; 8 nucleotides align to TRBD2. V was pared by 3 bases and J by 2 bases, with 7 bases of the junction left unmatched. Germline CDR1 reads SGDLS; CDR2 reads YYNGEE. The CDR3 covers 16 residues. The CDR3 region is CASSETWTSTYNEQFF. CDR3 nucleotide sequence: TGTGCCAGCAGCGAAACTTGGACTAGCACCTACAATGAGCAGTTCTTC.

The chain recombines TRBV3-1 (or the pseudogene TRBV3-2) with TRBJ2-7, with 9 positions matching TRBD2. V gave up 5 bases and J gave up 2 bases; unmatched junction bases: 4. CDR3 length: 14 amino acids. Germline V gives CDR1 LGHDT, CDR2 YNNKEL (reference sequence). The chain's CDR3 is CASSETSGPYEQYF. CDR3 nucleotide sequence: TGTGCCAGCAGCGAGACTAGCGGACCCTACGAGCAGTACTTC.

This rearrangement joins TRBV7-9 to TRBJ1-6; TRBD1 agrees at 10 bases. Germline V gives CDR1 SEHNR, CDR2 FQNEAQ (reference sequence). The V and J ends lost 6 bases and 5 bases, in that order; junction bases with no gene match: 4. The CDR3 runs to 15 residues. This CDR3 reads CASSQGQGNNSPLHF. Written as DNA, the CDR3 is TGTGCCAGCAGTCAGGGACAGGGGAATAATTCACCCCTCCACTTT.

The rearrangement links TRBV11-2 to TRBJ1-1; 7 bases line up with TRBD1. This CDR3 contains 14 residues. Per germline, CDR1 SGHAT and CDR2 FQNNGV. The V segment lost 5 bases and the J segment 0 bases; nucleotides outside the gene matches: 3. The CDR3 nucleotides read TGTGCCAGCAGCCAGGGACAGATGAACACTGAAGCTTTCTTT. Protein sequence: CASSQGQMNTEAFF.